The entry below describes one T cell receptor beta chain. No antigen is known for it. This record belongs to a study of shared clonotypes between healthy human individuals. Findings and limits, study-wide: Only blood was sampled, and tissue TCR repertoires likely differ from blood ones.

The assay was immunoSEQ multiplex PCR, and TCRdb's table has in-frame clones only and misses some. The sample yields 2.3 million or so clones, about 92% seen once. Negatively enriched CD4+ T cells were divided by CD45RA into naive and memory. In germline, CDR1 is MGHRA, CDR2 YSYEKL. The V and J ends lost 4 bases and 4 bases respectively, with 10 bases between them. The CDR3 loop spans 14 amino acids. The chain combines TRBV4-1 with TRBJ1-4; D unclear. Sequences were obtained from naive CD4+ T cells from PBMCs. The subset: CD45RA+ positively selected. This receptor was obtained from a young man in good health. Some clones in this sample may be carry-over from other donors' samples. The CDR3 DNA sequence: TGCGCCAGCAGCCGGGCACTACTTAATGAAAAACTGTTTTTT. It translates to CASSRALLNEKLFF.